These 10 T cell receptor beta chains were all obtained from the same sample, sequenced in a study of blood T cell repertoires in COVID-19. Sequenced by immunoSEQ multiplex PCR; TCRdb stores in-frame clones only, minus some. In the table there are about 320,000 clones, more than 90% of which are singletons. The sequencing sample was made of PBMCs or T cells enriched from blood (not recorded which). These receptors originate from a young woman who had been exposed to COVID-19.

The chain employs TRBV7-9 and TRBJ1-1; TRBD1 matches 9 bases. The germline V gene has CDR1 SEHNR and CDR2 FQNEAQ (reference sequence). The ends lost 5 bases at V and 4 bases at J; junction bases unmatched: 2. The CDR3 has 13 residues. The CDR3 spells CASSDRGGTEAFF. DNA for the CDR3: TGTGCCAGCAGCGACAGGGGGGGCACTGAAGCTTTCTTT.

This clone was seen once. The V gene is TRBV5-5, the J gene TRBJ1-5; D is perhaps TRBD1 (5 bases). This CDR3 has 13 amino acids. V was clipped by 2 bases and J by 7 bases, with 10 bases between them. Germline CDR1 SGHKS, CDR2 YYEKEE (reference sequence). The DNA for the CDR3 is TGTGCCAGCAGCTTCGGGGGAGACCAGCCCCAGCATTTT. As protein: CASSFGGDQPQHF. Full variable domain (rest looked up from reference TRBV5-5 and TRBJ1-5): DAGVTQSPTHLIKTRGQQVTLRCSPISGHKSVSWYQQVLGQGPQFIFQYYEKEERGRGNFPDRFSARQFPNYSSELNVNALLLGDSALYLCASSFGGDQPQHFGDGTRLSIL.

V and J are TRBV9 and TRBJ1-1; D uncertain. Germline CDR1 and CDR2: SGDLS and YYNGEE. The V gene lost 2 bases and the J gene lost 3 bases, with 8 bases spanning the gap. CDR3 size: 13 residues. CDR3 amino acids: CASSVDGDTEAFF. The CDR3 DNA is TGTGCCAGCAGCGTTGACGGGGACACTGAAGCTTTCTTT. The full variable domain, rest sourced from reference TRBV9 and TRBJ1-1, is DSGVTQTPKHLITATGQRVTLRCSPRSGDLSVYWYQQSLDQGLQFLIQYYNGEERAKGNILERFSAQQFPDLHSELNLSSLELGDSALYFCASSVDGDTEAFFGQGTRLTVV.

The chain links TRBV12-5 to TRBJ1-1; D not resolved. V was trimmed by 0 bases and J by 4 bases, leaving 6 bases between them. Germline CDR1 and CDR2: LGHNT and FRNRAP. The CDR3 totals 13 residues. The chain's CDR3 is CASGLVFSTEAFF. DNA for the CDR3: TGTGCTAGTGGTTTGGTGTTTAGCACTGAAGCTTTCTTT. The entire variable domain, with the rest obtained from reference TRBV12-5 and TRBJ1-1, is as follows: DARVTQTPRHKVTEMGQEVTMRCQPILGHNTVFWYRQTMMQGLELLAYFRNRAPLDDSGMPKDRFSAEMPDATLATLKIQPSEPRDSAVYFCASGLVFSTEAFFGQGTRLTVV.

This clone was found once. No DNA is shown, since the ends of the CDR3 on it are uncertain; the CDR3 is the one TCRdb lists. V gene TRBV12-1 combines with J gene TRBJ2-7; TRBD1, the table's D call, lacks a check against the DNA. TRBV12-1 is recorded as a pseudogene. From its first to its last residue, the CDR3 has 16 amino acids. This chain's CDR3 is CASSWGQGTGAHEQYF.

The chain carries TRBV6-1 and TRBJ1-5; tentative D call: TRBD1 (5 bases). V lost 1 base and J 6 bases, leaving 10 bases between the germline ends. The CDR3 runs 14 residues. The germline gives CDR1 MNHNS, CDR2 SASEGT. The CDR3 is CASSEVLGPQPQHF. DNA for the CDR3: TGTGCCAGCAGTGAAGTACTGGGGCCTCAGCCCCAGCATTTT.

J is TRBJ1-5 and V is TRBV10-3, with D perhaps matching TRBD1 (6 bases). Trimming left V 6 bases short and J 6 bases short, with 21 bases between. There are 16 residues in the CDR3. CDR1 is ENHRY, CDR2 SYGVKD, per germline. The CDR3 is CAIRDEQGGSPQPQHF. In DNA, the CDR3 is TGTGCCATCAGGGACGAACAGGGAGGGTCACCTCAGCCCCAGCATTTT.

J is TRBJ2-7 and V is TRBV7-3; D gene unclear. This CDR3 spans 13 amino acids. Germline V gene sequence: CDR1 SGHTA, CDR2 FQGTGA. Trimming cost V 5 bases and J 0 bases, with 8 bases left between them. CDR3 region: CASSPDTSYEQYF. In DNA form, the CDR3 reads TGTGCCAGCAGCCCCGACACCTCCTACGAGCAGTACTTC. Full variable domain (rest looked up from reference TRBV7-3 and TRBJ2-7): GAGVSQTPSNKVTEKGKYVELRCDPISGHTALYWYRQSLGQGPEFLIYFQGTGAADDSGLPNDRFFAVRPEGSVSTLKIQRTERGDSAVYLCASSPDTSYEQYFGPGTRLTVT.

The CDR3 DNA sequence: TGTGCCAGCTCACCCCGAAACAGGGGAACGAACACTGAAGCTTTCTTT. Amino acids: CASSPRNRGTNTEAFF. The rearrangement uses TRBV18 and TRBJ1-1; 7 bases are shared with TRBD1. Per germline, CDR1 KGHSH and CDR2 LQKENI. V lost 3 bases and J lost 1; bases outside the gene matches: 8. The CDR3 covers 16 residues.

The chain has TRBV9 and TRBJ2-5, with TRBD1 identical over 10 bases. The CDR3 is 17 residues long. V was clipped by 0 bases and J by 4 bases; unmatched bases: 9. Germline V CDR1 and CDR2: SGDLS, YYNGEE. The CDR3 reads CASSVATGTGVAETQYF. CDR3 in DNA: TGTGCCAGCAGCGTAGCGACCGGGACAGGGGTGGCAGAGACCCAGTACTTC.